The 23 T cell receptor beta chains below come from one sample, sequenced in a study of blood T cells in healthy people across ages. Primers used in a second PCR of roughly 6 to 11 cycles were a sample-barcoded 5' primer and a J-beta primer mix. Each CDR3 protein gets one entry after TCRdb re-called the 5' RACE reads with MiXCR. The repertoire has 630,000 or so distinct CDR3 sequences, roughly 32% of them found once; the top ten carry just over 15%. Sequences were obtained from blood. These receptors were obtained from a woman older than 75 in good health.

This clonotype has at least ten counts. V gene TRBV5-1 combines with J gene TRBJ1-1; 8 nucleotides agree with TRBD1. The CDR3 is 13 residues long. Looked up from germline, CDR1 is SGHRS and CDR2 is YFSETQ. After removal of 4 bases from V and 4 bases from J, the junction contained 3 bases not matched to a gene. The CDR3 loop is CASSKDRVTEAFF. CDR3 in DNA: TGCGCCAGCAGCAAGGACAGGGTCACTGAAGCTTTCTTT.

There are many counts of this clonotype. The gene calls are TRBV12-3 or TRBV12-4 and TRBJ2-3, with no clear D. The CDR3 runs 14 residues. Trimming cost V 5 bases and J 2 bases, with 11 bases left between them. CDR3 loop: CASSPLSSTDTQYF. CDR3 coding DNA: TGTGCCAGCAGTCCACTTTCTTCCACAGATACGCAGTATTTT.

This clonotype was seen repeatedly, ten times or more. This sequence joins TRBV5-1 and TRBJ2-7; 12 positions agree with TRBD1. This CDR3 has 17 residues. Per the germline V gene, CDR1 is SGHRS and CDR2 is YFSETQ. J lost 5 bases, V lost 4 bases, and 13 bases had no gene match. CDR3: CASSRSGAGQGANEQYF. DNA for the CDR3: TGCGCCAGCAGCCGGAGCGGAGCGGGACAGGGGGCCAACGAGCAGTACTTC.

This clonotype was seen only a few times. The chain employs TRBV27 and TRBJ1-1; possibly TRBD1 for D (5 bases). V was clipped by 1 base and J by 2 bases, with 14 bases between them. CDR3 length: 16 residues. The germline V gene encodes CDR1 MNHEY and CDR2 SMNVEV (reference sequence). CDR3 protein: CASSLLVGGGNTEAFF. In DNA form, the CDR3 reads TGTGCCAGCAGTTTATTGGTAGGCGGGGGTAACACTGAAGCTTTCTTT.

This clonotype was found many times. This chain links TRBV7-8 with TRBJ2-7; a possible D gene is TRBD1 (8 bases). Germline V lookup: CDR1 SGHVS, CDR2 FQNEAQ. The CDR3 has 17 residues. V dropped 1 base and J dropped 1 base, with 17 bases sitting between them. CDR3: CASSLGAGQVVSYEQYF. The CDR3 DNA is TGTGCCAGCAGCTTAGGAGCGGGACAGGTAGTGTCCTACGAGCAGTACTTC.

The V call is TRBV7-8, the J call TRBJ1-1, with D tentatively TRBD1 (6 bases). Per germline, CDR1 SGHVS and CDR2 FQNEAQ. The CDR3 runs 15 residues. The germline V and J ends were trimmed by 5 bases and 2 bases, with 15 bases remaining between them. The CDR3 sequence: CASSPTGQLNTEAFF. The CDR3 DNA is TGTGCCAGCAGCCCGACCGGACAGCTAAACACTGAAGCTTTCTTT.

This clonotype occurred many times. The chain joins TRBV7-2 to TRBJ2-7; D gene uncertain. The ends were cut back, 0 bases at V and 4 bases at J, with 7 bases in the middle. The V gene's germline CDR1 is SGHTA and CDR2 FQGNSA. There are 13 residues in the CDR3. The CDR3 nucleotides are TGTGCCAGCAGCTTAGCGAGTAGGTACGAGCAGTACTTC. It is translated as CASSLASRYEQYF.

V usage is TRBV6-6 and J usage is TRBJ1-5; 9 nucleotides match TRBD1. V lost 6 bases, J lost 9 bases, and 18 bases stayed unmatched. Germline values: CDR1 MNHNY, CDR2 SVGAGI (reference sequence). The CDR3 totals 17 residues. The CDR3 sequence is CASSPGYAGQGRGPQHF. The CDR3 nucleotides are TGTGCCAGCAGCCCCGGATACGCTGGACAGGGGCGAGGGCCCCAGCATTTT.

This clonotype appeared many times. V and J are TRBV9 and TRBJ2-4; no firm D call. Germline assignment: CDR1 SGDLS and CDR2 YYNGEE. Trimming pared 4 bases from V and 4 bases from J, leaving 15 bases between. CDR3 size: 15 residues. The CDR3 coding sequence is TGTGCCAGCAGCTTCTCTCGGTATGGAAAAAACATTCAGTACTTC. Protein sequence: CASSFSRYGKNIQYF.

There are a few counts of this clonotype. CDR3 sequence reads: CSAPGNRATNEKLFF. For the CDR3, the DNA is TGCAGTGCCCCAGGGAATAGGGCAACTAATGAAAAACTGTTTTTT. This chain uses TRBV20-1 with TRBJ1-4; D might be TRBD1 (5 bases). Germline values: CDR1 DFQATT, CDR2 SNEGSKA (reference sequence). There are 15 residues in the CDR3. The V gene lost 6 bases and the J gene lost 0 bases, with 14 bases spanning the gap.

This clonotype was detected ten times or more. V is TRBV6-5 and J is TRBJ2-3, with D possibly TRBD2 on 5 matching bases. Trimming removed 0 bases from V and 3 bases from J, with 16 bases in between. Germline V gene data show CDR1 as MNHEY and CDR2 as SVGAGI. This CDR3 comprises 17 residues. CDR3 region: CASSYSSWLAGTDTQYF. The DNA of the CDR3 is TGTGCCAGCAGTTACTCGAGTTGGCTAGCCGGGACAGATACGCAGTATTTT.

Here the CDR3 reads CASSGSSEAFF. DNA for the CDR3: TGTGCCAGCAGCGGGAGCAGTGAAGCTTTCTTT. The V call is TRBV12-3 or TRBV12-4, the J call TRBJ1-1; D ambiguous. This CDR3 comprises 11 residues. With 6 bases removed from V and 7 bases from J, the gap between germline ends came to 9 bases.

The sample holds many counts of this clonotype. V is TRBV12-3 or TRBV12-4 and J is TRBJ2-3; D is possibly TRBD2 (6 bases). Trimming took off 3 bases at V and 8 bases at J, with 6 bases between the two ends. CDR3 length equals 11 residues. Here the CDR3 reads CASSLGGTQYF. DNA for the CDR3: TGTGCCAGCAGTTTGGGGGGTACGCAGTATTTT.

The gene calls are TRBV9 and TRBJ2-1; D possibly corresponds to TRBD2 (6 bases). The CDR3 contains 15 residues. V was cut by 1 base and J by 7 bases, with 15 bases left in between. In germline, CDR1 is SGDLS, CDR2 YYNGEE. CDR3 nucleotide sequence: TGTGCCAGCAGCGTATTAGCGGTGTTTGCGAATGAGCAGTTCTTC. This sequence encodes CASSVLAVFANEQFF. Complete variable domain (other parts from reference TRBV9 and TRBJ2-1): DSGVTQTPKHLITATGQRVTLRCSPRSGDLSVYWYQQSLDQGLQFLIQYYNGEERAKGNILERFSAQQFPDLHSELNLSSLELGDSALYFCASSVLAVFANEQFFGPGTRLTVL.

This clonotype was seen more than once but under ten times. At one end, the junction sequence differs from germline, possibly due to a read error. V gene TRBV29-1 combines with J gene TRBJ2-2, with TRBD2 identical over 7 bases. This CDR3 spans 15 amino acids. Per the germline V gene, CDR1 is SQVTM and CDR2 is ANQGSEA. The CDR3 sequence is CSVAASRGRAGERFF. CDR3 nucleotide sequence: TGCAGCGTTGCAGCCTCCCGGGGGAGGGCCGGGGAGCGGTTTTTT.

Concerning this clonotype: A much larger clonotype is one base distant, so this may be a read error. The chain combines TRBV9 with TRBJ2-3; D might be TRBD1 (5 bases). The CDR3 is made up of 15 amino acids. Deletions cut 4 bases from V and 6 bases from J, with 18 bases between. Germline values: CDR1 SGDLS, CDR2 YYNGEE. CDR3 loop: CASSTARVGSDTQYF. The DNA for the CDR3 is TGTGCCAGCAGCACGGCCAGGGTCGGTTCGGATACGCAGTATTTT.

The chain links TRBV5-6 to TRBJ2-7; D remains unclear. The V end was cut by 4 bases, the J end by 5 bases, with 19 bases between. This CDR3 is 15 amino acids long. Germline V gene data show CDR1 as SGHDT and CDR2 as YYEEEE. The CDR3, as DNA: TGTGCCAGCAGCCTACCTCTTTACCCGACGAACGAGCAGTACTTC. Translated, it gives CASSLPLYPTNEQYF. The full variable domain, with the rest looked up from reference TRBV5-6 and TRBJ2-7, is DAGVTQSPTHLIKTRGQQVTLRCSPKSGHDTVSWYQQALGQGPQFIFQYYEEEERQRGNFPDRFSGHQFPNYSSELNVNALLLGDSALYLCASSLPLYPTNEQYFGPGTRLTVT.

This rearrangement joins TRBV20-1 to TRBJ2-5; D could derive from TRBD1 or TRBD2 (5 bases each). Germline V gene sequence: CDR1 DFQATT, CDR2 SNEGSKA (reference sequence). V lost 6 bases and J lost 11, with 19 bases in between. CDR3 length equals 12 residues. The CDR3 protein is CSAEPGPREQYF. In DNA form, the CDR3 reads TGCAGTGCCGAACCGGGCCCCAGGGAGCAGTACTTC.

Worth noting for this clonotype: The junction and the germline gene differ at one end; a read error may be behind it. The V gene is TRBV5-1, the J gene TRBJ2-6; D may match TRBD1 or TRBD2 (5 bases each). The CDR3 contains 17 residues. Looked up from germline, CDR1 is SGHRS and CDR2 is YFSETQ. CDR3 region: CANSISPGASGANVLTF. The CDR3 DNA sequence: TGCGCCAACAGCATCTCCCCCGGGGCCTCTGGGGCCAACGTCCTGACTTTC.

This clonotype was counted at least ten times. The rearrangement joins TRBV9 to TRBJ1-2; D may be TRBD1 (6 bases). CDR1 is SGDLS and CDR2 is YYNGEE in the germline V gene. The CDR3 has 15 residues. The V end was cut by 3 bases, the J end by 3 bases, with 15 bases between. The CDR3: CASSGAGAGDYGYTF. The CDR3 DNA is TGTGCCAGCAGCGGCGCGGGGGCGGGGGACTATGGCTACACCTTC.

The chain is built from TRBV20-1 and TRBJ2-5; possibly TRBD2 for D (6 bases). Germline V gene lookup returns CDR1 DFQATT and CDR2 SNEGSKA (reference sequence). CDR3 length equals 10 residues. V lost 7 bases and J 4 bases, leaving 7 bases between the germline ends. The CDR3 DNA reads TGCAGTGAAGCGGGAGAGACCCAGTACTTC. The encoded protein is CSEAGETQYF.

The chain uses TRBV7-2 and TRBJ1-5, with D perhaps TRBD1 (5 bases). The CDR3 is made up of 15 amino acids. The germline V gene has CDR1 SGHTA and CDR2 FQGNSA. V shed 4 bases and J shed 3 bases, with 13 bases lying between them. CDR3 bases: TGTGCCAGCAGCTATGATTCAGGGAACAATCAGCCCCAGCATTTT. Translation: CASSYDSGNNQPQHF.

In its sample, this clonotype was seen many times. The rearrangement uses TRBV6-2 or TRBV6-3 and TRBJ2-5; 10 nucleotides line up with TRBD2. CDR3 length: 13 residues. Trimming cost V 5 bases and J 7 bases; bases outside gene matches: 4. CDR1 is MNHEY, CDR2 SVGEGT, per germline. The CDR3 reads CASSSGGATTQYF. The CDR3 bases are TGTGCCAGCAGTAGCGGGGGGGCCACGACCCAGTACTTC.